This TCR beta chain was retrieved from a study of T cell responses to AZD1222 COVID-19 vaccine. Study-level points and caveats: Without day 14 samples, only post-peak T cell repertoires were studied. The donor cohort was predominantly white British with a female majority, and clonal diversity may have been underestimated. Increases in Spike-specific TCR breadth and depth were seen after two AZD1222 doses.

Trimming left V 1 base short and J 7 bases short, with 16 bases between. The CDR3 consists of 16 residues. Germline CDR1 is LGHNA and CDR2 is YSLEER. Produced via immunoSEQ multiplex PCR; TCRdb's table is partial and in-frame only. The data contain some 150,000 clones, around 85% of them singletons. To note about this clone: Its specificity is unknown.

The sample here was peripheral blood, taken after recovery from COVID-19. The sequence was obtained from an adult who had recovered from COVID-19. The V and J genes are TRBV4-3 and TRBJ1-4; D is perhaps TRBD1 (5 bases). The CDR3 DNA follows: TGCGCCAGCAGCCAAGGCGGGACCCTATCGGGTGAAAAACTGTTTTTT. It encodes CASSQGGTLSGEKLFF.